This T cell receptor beta chain was captured in a study of blood T cell repertoires in COVID-19. The repertoire was sequenced with immunoSEQ multiplex PCR; TCRdb's copy has only in-frame clones and lacks some. The sample lists approximately 140,000 clones, about 80% seen once, with about 2% in the top ten. The clonotype was recovered from a man aged 70-80 years with acute or convalescent COVID-19. Sequenced input: peripheral blood.

CDR3 in amino acids: CASSLGAQGGRGELFF. CDR3 nucleotides: TGTGCCAGCAGTTTAGGGGCCCAGGGAGGAAGGGGGGAGCTGTTTTTT. The chain carries TRBV28 and TRBJ2-2; tentatively, D is TRBD2 (6 bases). The CDR3 runs 16 residues. V was shortened by 2 bases and J by 8 bases, with 18 bases between the two germline ends. Germline V gene lookup returns CDR1 MDHEN and CDR2 SYDVKM. Full variable domain (remainder filled in from reference TRBV28 and TRBJ2-2): DVKVTQSSRYLVKRTGEKVFLECVQDMDHENMFWYRQDPGLGLRLIYFSYDVKMKEKGDIPEGYSVSREKKERFSLILESASTNQTSMYLCASSLGAQGGRGELFFGEGSRLTVL.